This TCR beta chain was profiled in a study of blood T cell repertoires in COVID-19. The table came from immunoSEQ multiplex PCR; TCRdb's copy has only in-frame clones and leaves some out. The data contain 400,000 or so clones, approximately 91% of them singletons. Trimming cost V 2 bases and J 3 bases; bases outside gene matches: 6. This CDR3 contains 15 residues. CDR1 is SGHRS, CDR2 YFSETQ, per germline. The chain employs TRBV5-1 and TRBJ2-3, with TRBD2 matching 7 bases. Sequencing was done on a sample of peripheral blood. The clonotype was recovered from a woman between 35 and 50 years old with COVID-19, enrolled during active disease. The CDR3 nucleotides are TGCGCCAGCAGCTTAGCGGGGCCCCAGACAGATACGCAGTATTTT. Its translation is CASSLAGPQTDTQYF.